This T cell receptor beta chain was sequenced for a study of T cell changes during pregnancy in multiple sclerosis. The method was immunoSEQ multiplex PCR; TCRdb's version includes in-frame clones alone and lacks a portion of them. This sample has around 70,000 clones, with approximately 90% found just once. The ends lost 4 bases at V and 2 bases at J; junction bases unmatched: 1. CDR1 and CDR2 from the germline V gene are KGHSH and LQKENI. This CDR3 has 14 amino acids. The chain recombines TRBV18 with TRBJ2-2, with 7 bases fitting TRBD1. The TCR originated in a female donor with multiple sclerosis, enrolled in a pregnancy study. The material was peripheral blood, obtained in the third trimester of pregnancy. In DNA, the CDR3 is TGTGCCAGCTCACAGGGGGCCAACACCGGGGAGCTGTTTTTT. Amino acid sequence: CASSQGANTGELFF. The variable domain in full, completed from reference TRBV18 and TRBJ2-2, reads NAGVMQNPRHLVRRRGQEARLRCSPMKGHSHVYWYRQLPEEGLKFMVYLQKENIIDESGMPKERFSAEFPKEGPSILRIQQVVRGDSAAYFCASSQGANTGELFFGEGSRLTVL.